Reported below is one T cell receptor beta chain. Its antigen specificity is not known. Relative to the germline gene, one junction end is altered; a read error may explain this. The CDR1 and CDR2 encoded by the germline V gene (reference sequence) are PRHDT and FYEKMQ. Measured from the cysteine to the phenylalanine, the CDR3 is 17 residues long. The kept DNA is CDR3 alone, 51 bases in frame from the first base. This sample stems from a study of kidney transplant recipient with SARS-CoV-2 infection (dated by TCRdb to 2020 to 2023). The time point label of this sample denotes: pre-pandemic baseline sample and day 111 after first positive SARS-CoV-2 test. TCRdb records Illumina MiSeq as the sequencer. Profiling of the peripheral T cell repertoire was carried out for human TCRbeta genes. Turning to the authors' computational methods: Beta-binomial modelling was applied to test for differential clonotype abundance so that variability over time was accounted for. Expanded clonotypes were checked against the ImmuneCODE reference database of SARS-CoV-2-associated TCRs and mapped to regions of the viral genome. Further repertoire analyses covered TRBV gene usage, CDR3 length, CDR3 amino acid overlap between time points, clonotype abundance distributions and Jaccard similarity. TCRdb took the public reads, trimmed them with fastp at Q25, ran MiXCR for clone calling and kept in-frame beta chains. Rows with a matching CDR3 protein are joined into one entry that keeps the most common DNA and genes. TCRdb's processing, not the authors', yielded these V and J calls. For this sample the table gives approximately 240,000 distinct CDR3 sequences, of which 29% were detected only once. The ten biggest clones cover roughly 7.3% of the sample.

Recombination connected TRBV13 to TRBJ1-2, with the D gene too uncertain to name. The TCR originated in a male patient aged 25-45 years who had COVID-19 and was a kidney transplant recipient. It is possible that, after a transplant, some T cells come from the graft donor. The sample in question was a blood sample, obtained at baseline and on day 111 from a kidney transplant recipient. The DNA is TGTGCTAGCAGCCACGGCGAAGCTGAGCGAAAGACCTATGGCTACACCTTC. Its translation reads: CASSHGEAERKTYGYTF.